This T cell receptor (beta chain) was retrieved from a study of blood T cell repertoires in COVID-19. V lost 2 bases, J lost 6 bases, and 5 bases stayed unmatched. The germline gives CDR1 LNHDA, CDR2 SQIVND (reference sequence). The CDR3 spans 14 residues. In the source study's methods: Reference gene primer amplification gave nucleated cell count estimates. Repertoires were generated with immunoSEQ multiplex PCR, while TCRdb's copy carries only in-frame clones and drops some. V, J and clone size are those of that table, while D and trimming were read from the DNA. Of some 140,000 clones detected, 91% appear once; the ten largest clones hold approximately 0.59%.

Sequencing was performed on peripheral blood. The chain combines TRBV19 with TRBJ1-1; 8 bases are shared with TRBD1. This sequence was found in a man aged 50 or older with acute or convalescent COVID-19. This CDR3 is CASSINQGAAEAFF. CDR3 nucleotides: TGTGCCAGTAGTATAAATCAGGGGGCGGCTGAAGCTTTCTTT.